These 27 T cell receptor beta chains share one sample of origin, sequenced in a study of metastatic and nonmetastatic thyroid tumors. TCRdb reanalyzed the PCR reads via MiXCR. The sample carries around 8,000 clones, around 23% recorded once. No treatment of any kind had been given to any patient before thyroid surgery. Material: tumor tissue. All receptors come from a female donor with papillary thyroid cancer or a benign thyroid nodule (not recorded which). Some clones in this sample may be carry-over from other donors' samples.

This clone was counted many times. V usage is TRBV5-5 and J usage is TRBJ1-2; no firm D call. The CDR3 is made up of 12 amino acids. Germline CDR1 and CDR2: SGHKS and YYEKEE (reference sequence). V was clipped by 0 bases and J by 6 bases, with 6 bases between them. The CDR3 sequence: CASSLGGDGYTF. CDR3 DNA: TGTGCCAGCAGCTTGGGAGGAGATGGCTACACCTTC.

In its sample, this clone was seen many times. The chain is built from TRBV7-8 and TRBJ2-6, with TRBD1 matching over 10 bases. V was clipped by 4 bases and J by 0 bases; unmatched bases: 6. The CDR3 spans 18 residues. Germline CDR1 and CDR2: SGHVS and FQNEAQ. Here the CDR3 DNA reads TGTGCCAGCAGCTACGGGACAGGGGACTTCTCTGGGGCCAACGTCCTGACTTTC. Translated, it gives CASSYGTGDFSGANVLTF.

This clone is deemed medium-sized (0.01 to 0.1%). The gene calls are TRBV10-3 and TRBJ2-2; 12 bases are a match to TRBD2. The junction had 2 bases not matched to a gene; V was cut back by 6 bases and J by 3 bases. The CDR3 spans 15 residues. Germline values: CDR1 ENHRY, CDR2 SYGVKD. Here the CDR3 DNA reads TGTGCCATCAGCAGACTAGCGGGGGACACCGGGGAGCTGTTTTTT. This sequence encodes CAISRLAGDTGELFF.

The table lists this clone with many counts. The V and J genes are TRBV19 and TRBJ2-5; D assignment may be TRBD1 or TRBD2 (5 bases each). CDR3 length: 13 residues. With 1 base removed from V and 5 bases from J, the gap between germline ends came to 8 bases. Germline V CDR1 and CDR2: LNHDA, SQIVND (reference sequence). CDR3 in amino acids: CASSIGDGETQYF. The CDR3 DNA sequence: TGTGCCAGTAGTATAGGGGACGGGGAGACCCAGTACTTC. The entire variable domain, with the rest obtained from reference TRBV19 and TRBJ2-5, is as follows: DGGITQSPKYLFRKEGQNVTLSCEQNLNHDAMYWYRQDPGQGLRLIYYSQIVNDFQKGDIAEGYSVSREKKESFPLTVTSAQKNPTAFYLCASSIGDGETQYFGPGTRLLVL.

V gene TRBV28 combines with J gene TRBJ2-3; D is possibly TRBD1 or TRBD2 (5 bases each). Germline CDR1 reads MDHEN; CDR2 reads SYDVKM. The V and J ends lost 2 bases and 6 bases respectively, with 12 bases between them. CDR3 length equals 14 residues. CDR3 nucleotide sequence: TGTGCCAGCAGTTTAATAGGGGAGACGGATACGCAGTATTTT. This codes for CASSLIGETDTQYF.

The chain combines TRBV5-1 with TRBJ2-1, with D possibly being TRBD1 or TRBD2 (5 bases each). Germline loops: CDR1 SGHRS, CDR2 YFSETQ. V lost 7 bases and J lost 4, with 18 bases in between. The CDR3 has 15 residues. Here the CDR3 DNA reads TGCGCCAGCGGCCGCCCGGGGCAGGGTTACAATGAGCAGTTCTTC. Residues: CASGRPGQGYNEQFF. The full variable domain, in which reference TRBV5-1 and TRBJ2-1 provide the parts outside the CDR3, is KAGVTQTPRYLIKTRGQQVTLSCSPISGHRSVSWYQQTPGQGLQFLFEYFSETQRNKGNFPGRFSGRQFSNSRSEMNVSTLELGDSALYLCASGRPGQGYNEQFFGPGTRLTVL.

This clone was observed many times. J is TRBJ1-3 and V is TRBV11-3, with unresolved D. CDR3 length: 13 amino acids. The ends were cut back, 8 bases at V and 0 bases at J, with 8 bases in the middle. Germline assignment: CDR1 SGHNT and CDR2 YENEEA. The CDR3 DNA is TGTGCCAGCCGTGAGGACTCTGGAAACACCATATATTTT. This translates into CASREDSGNTIYF.

By share, this clone ranks as medium-sized. The chain uses TRBV7-8 and TRBJ1-2; the D gene is possibly TRBD1 (6 bases). Germline CDR1 SGHVS, CDR2 FQNEAQ. The CDR3 contains 16 residues. V was trimmed by 0 bases and J by 6 bases, leaving 17 bases between them. The CDR3 reads CASSLAYRGDTHGYTF. CDR3 DNA: TGTGCCAGCAGCTTAGCCTATAGAGGGGACACCCATGGCTACACCTTC. The whole variable domain, filled in from reference TRBV7-8 and TRBJ1-2, reads GAGVSQSPRYKVAKRGQDVALRCDPISGHVSLFWYQQALGQGPEFLTYFQNEAQLDKSGLPSDRFFAERPEGSVSTLKIQRTQQEDSAVYLCASSLAYRGDTHGYTFGSGTRLTVV.

The J gene is TRBJ1-2, the V gene TRBV6-2 or TRBV6-3, with 8 bases matching TRBD1. The CDR3 spans 13 residues. Germline V gene sequence: CDR1 MNHEY, CDR2 SVGEGT. The junction had 7 bases not matched to a gene; V was cut back by 6 bases and J by 7 bases. The CDR3 sequence: CASRRDRLGGYTF. The CDR3 nucleotides read TGTGCCAGCAGACGGGACAGGTTGGGTGGCTACACCTTC.

This clone was picked up a small number of times. The chain recombines TRBV10-3 with TRBJ1-1; possibly TRBD1 for D (6 bases). V shed 4 bases and J shed 3 bases, with 18 bases lying between them. The germline CDR1 and CDR2 sequences are ENHRY and SYGVKD. This CDR3 has 16 residues. CDR3 in amino acids: CAISAGALARYTEAFF. As DNA, the CDR3 is TGTGCCATCAGTGCGGGGGCATTAGCCCGATACACTGAAGCTTTCTTT.

This clone was seen repeatedly, ten times or more. The CDR3 region has the DNA TGTGCCAGCAGCGTGGACATGGCTAACTATGGCTACACCTTC. Protein sequence: CASSVDMANYGYTF. The V call is TRBV5-6, the J call TRBJ1-2, with D possibly TRBD1 on 5 matching bases. The CDR3 is 14 residues long. The V gene lost 4 bases and the J gene lost 0 bases, with 10 bases spanning the gap. CDR1 and CDR2 from the germline V gene are SGHDT and YYEEEE.

This clone was counted between two and nine times. The chain employs TRBV6-1 and TRBJ1-5, with TRBD1 as a possible D gene (5 bases). V lost 3 bases and J 4 bases, leaving 19 bases between the germline ends. Germline CDR1 reads MNHNS; CDR2 reads SASEGT. This CDR3 has 17 amino acids. The CDR3: CASSDRTLSGSNQPQHF. CDR3 DNA sequence: TGTGCCAGCAGTGATCGTACACTATCAGGGAGTAATCAGCCCCAGCATTTT.

The chain carries TRBV11-1 and TRBJ1-1; D is unclear. CDR1 is SGHAT and CDR2 is FQDESV in the germline V gene (reference sequence). Trimming left V 5 bases short and J 1 base short, with 8 bases between. The CDR3 consists of 13 residues. Here the CDR3 DNA reads TGTGCCAGCAGCCTTTGTGGGAACACTGAAGCTTTCTTT. This sequence encodes CASSLCGNTEAFF.

There are a few counts of this clone. The gene calls are TRBV6-1 and TRBJ1-1; no reliable D call. Germline V gene data show CDR1 as MNHNS and CDR2 as SASEGT. The CDR3 runs to 14 residues. Trimming removed 1 base at V and 1 base at J, with 7 bases between. DNA for the CDR3: TGTGCCAGCAGTGAAGGGGAGTGGAACACTGAAGCTTTCTTT. As protein: CASSEGEWNTEAFF.

The gene calls are TRBV5-1 and TRBJ2-7, with D maybe TRBD1 (6 bases). Germline values: CDR1 SGHRS, CDR2 YFSETQ. V lost 4 bases, J lost 1 base, and 12 bases lay in between. The CDR3 has 14 amino acids. The CDR3 sequence: CASSSGTLSYEQYF. DNA for the CDR3: TGCGCCAGCAGCAGTGGGACATTGTCCTACGAGCAGTACTTC.

At least ten counts were recorded for this clone. The gene calls are TRBV18 and TRBJ1-2; D is possibly TRBD1 (5 bases). With 1 base removed from V and 3 bases from J, the gap between germline ends came to 9 bases. Germline loops: CDR1 KGHSH, CDR2 LQKENI. CDR3 length: 14 residues. The CDR3 bases are TGTGCCAGCTCACCACGTCGGGGCGACTATGGCTACACCTTC. Protein product: CASSPRRGDYGYTF.

This clone rates as medium-sized. V gene TRBV10-3 combines with J gene TRBJ1-2; D is unresolved. V shed 4 bases and J shed 2 bases, with 14 bases lying between them. This CDR3 spans 15 amino acids. Germline CDR1 reads ENHRY; CDR2 reads SYGVKD. CDR3 sequence reads: CAISAGASINYGYTF. In nucleotides, the CDR3 is TGTGCCATCAGTGCTGGTGCCTCCATAAACTATGGCTACACCTTC.

Ten or more counts support this clone. This chain uses TRBV4-2 with TRBJ1-1; TRBD1 is a possible D gene (6 bases). This CDR3 is built from 17 residues. V was cut by 0 bases and J by 7 bases, with 21 bases left in between. Looked up from germline, CDR1 is LGHNA and CDR2 is YNFKEQ. CDR3 nucleotides: TGTGCCAGCAGCCAAGATAAAGGAACAGGGACCACACTTGAAGCTTTCTTT. Translating gives CASSQDKGTGTTLEAFF.

This clone was counted only a few times. This chain uses TRBV28 with TRBJ2-7, with D possibly matching TRBD2 (5 bases). The CDR3 totals 14 residues. Germline V gene sequence: CDR1 MDHEN, CDR2 SYDVKM. Trimming removed 3 bases at V and 6 bases at J, with 15 bases between. The CDR3 region is CASSFVGGSGEQYF. CDR3 DNA sequence: TGTGCCAGCAGTTTCGTCGGAGGATCGGGCGAGCAGTACTTC. Looking up the rest from reference TRBV28 and TRBJ2-7 gives the full variable domain: DVKVTQSSRYLVKRTGEKVFLECVQDMDHENMFWYRQDPGLGLRLIYFSYDVKMKEKGDIPEGYSVSREKKERFSLILESASTNQTSMYLCASSFVGGSGEQYFGPGTRLTVT.

This clone was recorded many times. The chain combines TRBV24-1 with TRBJ2-5; 8 nucleotides line up with TRBD1. V gave up 4 bases and J gave up 1 base; unmatched junction bases: 13. Germline-derived CDR1 and CDR2 are KGHDR and SFDVKD. The CDR3 is made up of 18 amino acids. In DNA form, the CDR3 reads TGTGCCACCAGTGACACCCACCGGACAGGGAGGATCCAAGAGACCCAGTACTTC. Encoded protein: CATSDTHRTGRIQETQYF.

This clone was found many times. The chain is built from TRBV20-1 and TRBJ1-5, with D perhaps TRBD1 (5 bases). From germline, CDR1 is DFQATT and CDR2 SNEGSKA (reference sequence). The CDR3 is made up of 15 amino acids. V dropped 0 bases and J dropped 6 bases, with 15 bases sitting between them. The CDR3 here is CSARDGAGYSQPQHF. For the CDR3, the DNA is TGCAGTGCTAGAGATGGGGCAGGGTACAGTCAGCCCCAGCATTTT.

This chain uses TRBV7-2 with TRBJ1-2, with no clear D. The germline gives CDR1 SGHTA, CDR2 FQGNSA. The CDR3 contains 11 residues. V lost 5 bases to trimming and J lost 11 bases, with 12 bases between them. The CDR3 DNA is TGTGCCAGCAGCCAAGATGAGGATTACACCTTC. It is translated as CASSQDEDYTF. The entire variable domain, with the rest obtained from reference TRBV7-2 and TRBJ1-2, is as follows: GAGVSQSPSNKVTEKGKDVELRCDPISGHTALYWYRQSLGQGLEFLIYFQGNSAPDKSGLPSDRFSAERTGGSVSTLTIQRTQQEDSAVYLCASSQDEDYTFGSGTRLTVV.

The rearrangement uses TRBV7-9 and TRBJ2-7; no definite D call. The CDR3 covers 12 residues. V was clipped by 5 bases and J by 1 base, with 6 bases between them. From germline, CDR1 is SEHNR and CDR2 FQNEAQ (reference sequence). The chain's CDR3 is CASSPGSYEQYF. The CDR3 DNA is TGTGCCAGCAGCCCCGGGTCCTACGAGCAGTACTTC.

This clone ranks as medium-sized. This sequence joins TRBV27 and TRBJ1-5; D gene uncertain. Germline V gene sequence: CDR1 MNHEY, CDR2 SMNVEV (reference sequence). The CDR3 sequence is 15 residues long. V was shortened by 6 bases and J by 12 bases, with 24 bases between the two germline ends. The CDR3 sequence: CASSRSRIEGGIQHF. The CDR3 DNA follows: TGTGCCAGCAGCCGAAGTAGAATAGAGGGAGGTATCCAGCATTTT.

This clone has only a few counts. This chain links TRBV19 with TRBJ2-1; 11 nucleotides match TRBD2. The germline V gene encodes CDR1 LNHDA and CDR2 SQIVND (reference sequence). Unmatched junction bases numbered 8, after V lost 6 bases and J lost 13 bases. The CDR3 sequence is 13 residues long. The CDR3 coding sequence is TGTGCCAGTAGCGCCGGGACTAGCGGAACTCAGTTCTTC. Its protein product is CASSAGTSGTQFF.

There are many counts of this clone. The chain recombines TRBV4-1 with TRBJ1-2, with TRBD1 matching over 10 bases. The CDR3 has 15 amino acids. Per the germline V gene, CDR1 is MGHRA and CDR2 is YSYEKL. After removal of 1 base from V and 4 bases from J, the junction contained 3 bases not matched to a gene. The CDR3 nucleotides are TGCGCCAGCAGCCAAGGACAGGGGGCCTTCTATGGCTACACCTTC. This gives the protein CASSQGQGAFYGYTF.

This clone is medium-sized (0.01 to 0.1%). This sequence joins TRBV27 and TRBJ2-7, with D possibly being TRBD1 or TRBD2 (5 bases each). V was cut by 3 bases and J by 7 bases, with 13 bases left in between. Germline V gene sequence: CDR1 MNHEY, CDR2 SMNVEV (reference sequence). This CDR3 contains 13 residues. DNA of the CDR3: TGTGCCAGCAGTTTTGGGACGGGACGAGAGCAGTACTTC. It encodes CASSFGTGREQYF.